This T cell receptor beta chain derives from a study of blood T cell repertoires in COVID-19. Study-wide background: The samples span acute and convalescent COVID-19 from the United States, Italy and Spain. Nucleic acid was either cDNA or gDNA, and it came from T cells, B-cell-depleted T cells, or PBMCs.

Clinical history as reported by participants underpinned cohort assignment. Authors' methods: How many nucleated cells were present was estimated from reference gene primer amplification. Assay: immunoSEQ multiplex PCR; the TCRdb copy retains only in-frame clones and omits some. D and trimming were read from the DNA, whereas the V and J calls and clone size are those reported in that table. Of roughly 190,000 clones listed, about 81% are singletons. This clonotype originated in a woman aged 25 to 39 who had recovered from COVID-19. The sequenced sample was PBMCs or T cells enriched from blood (not recorded which).

CDR3 residues: CASSLRGATGELFF. CDR3 DNA: TGTGCCAGCAGTTTGCGGGGGGCAACCGGGGAGCTGTTTTTT. V usage is TRBV28 and J usage is TRBJ2-2; the match to TRBD2 covers 8 bases. CDR1 MDHEN and CDR2 SYDVKM come from the germline V gene. The ends lost 3 bases at V and 5 bases at J; junction bases unmatched: 2. This CDR3 is 14 amino acids long.